This is a list of T cell receptor beta chains from one sample in a study of T cells in tumors after PD-1 blockade. TCRdb's copy holds only in-frame clones and misses some; the assay was immunoSEQ multiplex PCR. Of 10,000 to 15,000 clones detected, about 60% appear once; the ten largest clones hold 20% to 30%. The sample here was tumor tissue, taken before anti-PD-1 treatment. The receptors originated from a human donor with cutaneous squamous cell carcinoma. Both conserved end residues are part of each CDR3. Each record gives: V gene, clone size, D gene, J gene, CDR3 protein, CDR3 DNA. D genes are given only for firm matches. Size tells how often a clone was seen (once, few, many) or the class of an expanded clone, and some rows leave it out.

>TRBV6-4|.|TRBD2|TRBJ2-1
CASNTSGNYNEQFF
TGTGCCAGCAATACTAGCGGGAATTACAATGAGCAGTTCTTC
>TRBV2|.|TRBD2|TRBJ2-2
CASTRTSGGRTGELFF
TGTGCCAGCACCCGGACTAGCGGGGGGCGGACCGGGGAGCTGTTTTTT
>TRBV11-2|.|.|TRBJ2-7
CASSLDVRVTSYEQYF
TGTGCCAGCAGCTTAGATGTACGGGTAACTTCCTACGAGCAGTACTTC
>TRBV2|.|TRBD1|TRBJ1-1
CASSYTGDEAFF
TGTGCCAGCAGTTATACAGGGGATGAAGCTTTCTTT
>TRBV7-2|few|.|TRBJ2-7
CASSARRYEQYF
TGTGCCAGCAGCGCTAGGCGCTACGAGCAGTACTTC
>TRBV7-2|once|.|TRBJ1-4
CASRPGQPNEKLFF
TGTGCCAGCAGACCGGGACAACCTAATGAAAAACTGTTTTTT
>TRBV7-2|.|.|TRBJ2-1
CASSLGGAFGGEQFF
TGTGCCAGCAGCTTAGGTGGTGCGTTCGGAGGTGAGCAGTTCTTC
>TRBV5-1|few|.|TRBJ1-2
CASSVGTTYGYTF
TGCGCCAGCAGCGTAGGGACGACCTATGGCTACACCTTC
>TRBV25-1|.|TRBD1|TRBJ2-7
CASRHGDRVNEQYF
TGTGCCAGCAGGCACGGGGACAGGGTCAACGAGCAGTACTTC
>TRBV3-1/TRBV3-2|.|TRBD2|TRBJ2-5
CASSQDLGTSVAYF
TGTGCCAGCAGCCAAGATTTGGGGACTAGCGTCGCGTACTTC
>TRBV7-9|.|TRBD1|TRBJ2-5
CASSFGQGAVETQYF
TGTGCCAGCAGCTTTGGACAGGGGGCGGTGGAGACCCAGTACTTC
>TRBV3-1/TRBV3-2|few|TRBD2|TRBJ2-5
CASSRNPGGETQYF
TGTGCCAGCAGCCGAAATCCGGGGGGAGAGACCCAGTACTTC
>TRBV7-9|.|TRBD1|TRBJ2-5
CASSTGGQGGETQYF
TGTGCCAGCAGCACAGGAGGACAGGGAGGCGAGACCCAGTACTTC
>TRBV7-2|.|TRBD1|TRBJ2-3
CASSLPGQGTDTQYF
TGTGCCAGCAGCTTACCCGGACAGGGCACAGATACGCAGTATTTT
>TRBV6-1|.|.|TRBJ1-2
CASSEALRGYTF
TGTGCCAGCAGTGAAGCGCTGAGAGGTTACACCTTC